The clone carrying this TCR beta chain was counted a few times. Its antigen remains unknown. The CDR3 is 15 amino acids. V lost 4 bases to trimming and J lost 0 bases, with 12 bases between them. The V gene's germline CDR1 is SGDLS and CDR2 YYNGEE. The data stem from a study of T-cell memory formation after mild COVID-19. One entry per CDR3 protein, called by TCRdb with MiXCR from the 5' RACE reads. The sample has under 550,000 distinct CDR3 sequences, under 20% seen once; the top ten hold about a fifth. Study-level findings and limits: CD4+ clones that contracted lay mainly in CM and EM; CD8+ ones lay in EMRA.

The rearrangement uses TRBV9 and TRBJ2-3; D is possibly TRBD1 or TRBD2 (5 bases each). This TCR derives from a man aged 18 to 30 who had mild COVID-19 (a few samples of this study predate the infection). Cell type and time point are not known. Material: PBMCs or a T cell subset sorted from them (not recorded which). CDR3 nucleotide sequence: TGTGCCAGCAGCTCCGGGGACGGTAGCACAGATACGCAGTATTTT. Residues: CASSSGDGSTDTQYF.